Listed below are T cell receptor beta chains from one sample, sequenced in a study of cytomegalovirus exposure and HLA in healthy donors. Profiling relied on immunoSEQ multiplex PCR, and the TCRdb table lists in-frame clones only, not all of them. The repertoire holds about 82,000 clones, with 9.5% to 13% as singletons. The sequencing input was PBMCs. These receptors were taken from a man in his 60s in good health and CMV-seropositive. CDR3s include the opening cysteine and the closing phenylalanine or tryptophan. The order of the fields is CDR3 protein, CDR3 DNA, clone size, J gene, D gene, V gene. D genes are given only for firm matches. Where a row states a size, it is once, few, many or the class of an expanded clone; other rows omit it.

CDR3: CAIQVRGRGYEQYF
DNA: TGTGCCATACAAGTCAGGGGGCGCGGGTACGAGCAGTACTTC
size: few
J: TRBJ2-7
D: TRBD1
V: TRBV2

CDR3: CASSPYSEKRGGYNEQFF
DNA: TGTGCCAGCAGTCCCTACTCAGAGAAGCGGGGGGGATACAATGAGCAGTTCTTC
size: NA
J: TRBJ2-1
D: TRBD2
V: TRBV27

CDR3: CASSSTGANTEAFF
DNA: TGCGCCAGCAGCTCGACAGGTGCTAACACTGAAGCTTTCTTT
size: few
J: TRBJ1-1
D: NA
V: TRBV5-1

CDR3: CASSRDRYEQYF
DNA: TGTGCCAGCAGCCGGGACAGATACGAGCAGTACTTC
size: few
J: TRBJ2-7
D: TRBD1
V: TRBV5-4

CDR3: CASSFSRGSYGYTF
DNA: TGTGCCAGCAGTTTTTCCAGGGGGTCTTATGGCTACACCTTC
size: few
J: TRBJ1-2
D: TRBD1
V: TRBV27

CDR3: CASSTTAYLGELFF
DNA: TGTGCCAGCAGCACGACAGCCTACCTCGGGGAGCTGTTTTTT
size: NA
J: TRBJ2-2
D: NA
V: TRBV13

CDR3: CASSAGQYYEKYF
DNA: TGTGCCAGCAGTGCGGGACAGTACTACGAGAAGTACTTT
size: many
J: TRBJ2-7
D: NA
V: TRBV28

CDR3: CASGVAGGNYEQYF
DNA: TGTGCCAGCGGCGTTGCGGGAGGCAACTACGAGCAGTACTTC
size: few
J: TRBJ2-7
D: TRBD2
V: TRBV27

CDR3: CASSPYNSPLHF
DNA: TGTGCCAGCAGTCCTTATAATTCACCCCTCCACTTT
size: NA
J: TRBJ1-6
D: NA
V: TRBV6-5

CDR3: CAWTPPGNQPQHF
DNA: TGTGCCTGGACCCCCCCAGGGAATCAGCCCCAGCATTTT
size: NA
J: TRBJ1-5
D: NA
V: TRBV30

CDR3: CASSDRGEETQYF
DNA: TGTGCCAGCTCCGACAGGGGAGAGGAGACCCAGTACTTC
size: NA
J: TRBJ2-5
D: TRBD1
V: TRBV18

CDR3: CAWKRKRADTGELFF
DNA: TGTGCCTGGAAGCGGAAAAGGGCGGACACCGGGGAGCTGTTTTTT
size: few
J: TRBJ2-2
D: NA
V: TRBV30

CDR3: CASSWTGSGGELFF
DNA: TGCGCCAGCAGCTGGACAGGGTCCGGCGGGGAGCTGTTTTTT
size: NA
J: TRBJ2-2
D: TRBD1
V: TRBV5-1

CDR3: CASSEAASGGETQYF
DNA: TGTGCCAGCAGTGAAGCGGCTAGCGGGGGAGAGACCCAGTACTTC
size: NA
J: TRBJ2-5
D: TRBD2
V: TRBV2

CDR3: CASSLFSGDSDNYGYTF
DNA: TGTGCCAGCAGTTTATTTAGCGGGGATTCGGATAACTATGGCTACACCTTC
size: few
J: TRBJ1-2
D: NA
V: TRBV28

CDR3: CASSAGTGTYRDEQFF
DNA: TGTGCCAGCAGCGCAGGGACAGGGACGTACAGGGATGAGCAGTTCTTC
size: few
J: TRBJ2-1
D: TRBD1
V: TRBV7-9

CDR3: CASGGANQPQHF
DNA: TGTGCCAGTGGAGGGGCCAATCAGCCCCAGCATTTT
size: NA
J: TRBJ1-5
D: NA
V: TRBV2

CDR3: CASEPETGGRGTEAFF
DNA: TGTGCTAGTGAACCAGAGACAGGGGGCAGGGGCACTGAAGCTTTCTTT
size: few
J: TRBJ1-1
D: TRBD1
V: TRBV12-5

CDR3: CASSPLGGASTDTQYF
DNA: TGTGCTAGCAGCCCCCTGGGGGGGGCCAGCACAGATACGCAGTATTTT
size: few
J: TRBJ2-3
D: NA
V: TRBV7-7

CDR3: CASSLRGGGETQYF
DNA: TGTGCCAGCAGTTTAAGGGGAGGGGGGGAGACCCAGTACTTC
size: few
J: TRBJ2-5
D: NA
V: TRBV28

CDR3: CASARDGNQPQHF
DNA: TGTGCCAGCGCTAGAGACGGCAATCAGCCCCAGCATTTT
size: few
J: TRBJ1-5
D: NA
V: TRBV19

CDR3: CSVEQGDGYTF
DNA: TGCAGCGTTGAACAGGGGGATGGCTACACCTTC
size: once
J: TRBJ1-2
D: TRBD1
V: TRBV29-1

CDR3: CASSGRDYRSDEQFF
DNA: TGTGCCAGCAGCGGTCGGGACTACCGGAGCGATGAGCAGTTCTTC
size: NA
J: TRBJ2-1
D: TRBD2
V: TRBV7-6

CDR3: CASSLGAWNNQPQHF
DNA: TGTGCCAGCAGCTTAGGGGCGTGGAACAATCAGCCCCAGCATTTT
size: few
J: TRBJ1-5
D: NA
V: TRBV7-8

CDR3: CAWSGWLAGHQETQYF
DNA: TGTGCCTGGAGTGGGTGGCTAGCGGGGCACCAAGAGACCCAGTACTTC
size: once
J: TRBJ2-5
D: TRBD2
V: TRBV30

CDR3: CASSPPDRGPNEQFF
DNA: TGCGCCAGCAGCCCCCCGGACAGGGGGCCCAATGAGCAGTTCTTC
size: few
J: TRBJ2-1
D: TRBD1
V: TRBV5-1